Described below is a single T cell receptor (beta chain) sequence and its context. The antigen it binds to is not known. Base qualities are not at hand, and no much larger clone is one base apart. The immunoSEQ Assay, a bias-controlled multiplex PCR, was used to amplify TCRbeta CDR3 regions from genomic DNA. Per the original workflow: The number of nucleated cells in each sample was estimated from the amplification of reference gene primers within the assay. Sequence reads were collapsed and filtered to measure the absolute abundance of every unique TCRbeta CDR3 rearrangement. For each sample, productive Simpson clonality was calculated by taking the square root of Simpson's diversity index across productive rearrangements. This immuneACCESS table, as held by TCRdb, lists in-frame sequences with V and J called but not all clones. Of the missing ones, under half trace to an unresolved V gene in checked studies; the others have no known cause. V and J calls and clone size are given by that table; D and trimming were obtained from the DNA. This sample is represented by roughly 300,000 clones; 65% to 90% of them were singletons. 13% of the sample is taken by the ten largest.

Reading from cysteine to phenylalanine, the CDR3 counts 14 amino acids. The read is trimmed to its CDR3 DNA, 42 bases read in frame from base 1. From a lookup of the germline V gene, CDR1 and CDR2 are LGHNA and YSLEER. V and J lose 3 bases and 11 bases, and a span of 14 bases separates them. The sample comes from a study of blood T cell repertoires in COVID-19 (TCRdb year 2020). With respect to the entire study: Samples from collaborators originated in the United States, Italy and Spain and spanned both the acute and convalescent phases of COVID-19. The material from the prospective study consisted of cDNA or gDNA derived from T cells, B-cell-depleted T cells, or PBMCs. Subjects who had been exposed to COVID-19, were actively infected with it, or had recovered from it provided the deeply sampled blood TCRbeta repertoires that made up the dataset. The repertoires were released in a freely available public database meant as a resource for research on the immune response to SARS-CoV-2. The samples were drawn from the first 160 participants of the ongoing ImmuneRACE study and from 950 to 1,500 subjects provided by 6 global collaborators. The sample metadata nearly always contained a de-identified subject ID, COVID-19 status, age in years and sex. Where HLA class I and class II types were available, the types were taken from metadata supplied by the sample provider, not from assay-based typing. Study-level results and caveats: Clinical and demographic metadata were provided uncurated, with the amount varying by source and participant.

Collaborating institutions collected whole blood in K2EDTA tubes following their own protocols. For TCRbeta analysis, collaborators shipped samples in one of three forms: frozen whole blood, isolated PBMCs, or DNA extracted from either of those sample types. The sequence derives from a human donor in a cohort sampled during active COVID-19. Sequencing used peripheral blood. The chain employs TRBV4-3 and TRBJ1-6, with TRBD1 tentatively as D gene (6 bases match). The DNA sequence follows: TGCGCCAGCAGCCATAGAGCTTCAGGGGCACCCCTCCACTTT. Its protein product is CASSHRASGAPLHF.